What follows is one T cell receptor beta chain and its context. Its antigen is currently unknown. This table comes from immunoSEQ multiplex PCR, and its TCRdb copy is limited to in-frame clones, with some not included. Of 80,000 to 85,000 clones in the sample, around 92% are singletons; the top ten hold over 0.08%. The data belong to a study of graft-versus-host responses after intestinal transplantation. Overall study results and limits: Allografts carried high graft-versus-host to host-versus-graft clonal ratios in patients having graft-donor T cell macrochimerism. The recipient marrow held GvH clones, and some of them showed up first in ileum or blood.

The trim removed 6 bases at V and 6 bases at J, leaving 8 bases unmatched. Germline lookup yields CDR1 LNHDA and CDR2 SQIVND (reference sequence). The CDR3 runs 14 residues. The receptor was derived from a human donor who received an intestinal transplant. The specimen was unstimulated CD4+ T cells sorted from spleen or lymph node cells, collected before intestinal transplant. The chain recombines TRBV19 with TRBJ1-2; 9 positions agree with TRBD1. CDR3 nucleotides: TGTGCCAGTAGGATACAGGGGGCTGAAGATGGCTACACCTTC. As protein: CASRIQGAEDGYTF.